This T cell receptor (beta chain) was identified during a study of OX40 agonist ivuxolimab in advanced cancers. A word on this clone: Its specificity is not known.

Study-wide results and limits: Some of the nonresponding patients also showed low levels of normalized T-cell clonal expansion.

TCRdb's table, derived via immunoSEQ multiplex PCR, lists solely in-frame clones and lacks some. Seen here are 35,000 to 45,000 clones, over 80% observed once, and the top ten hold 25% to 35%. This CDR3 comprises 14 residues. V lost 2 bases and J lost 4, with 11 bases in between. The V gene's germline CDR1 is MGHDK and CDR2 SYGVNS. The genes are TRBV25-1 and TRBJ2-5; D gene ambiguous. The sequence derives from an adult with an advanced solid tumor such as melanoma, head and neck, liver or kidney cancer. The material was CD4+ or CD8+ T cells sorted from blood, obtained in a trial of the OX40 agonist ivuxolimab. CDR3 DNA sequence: TGTGCCAGCAGTGAAGTACCCCTCGGAGAGACCCAGTACTTC. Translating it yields CASSEVPLGETQYF. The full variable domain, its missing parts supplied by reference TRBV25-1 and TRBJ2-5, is EADIYQTPRYLVIGTGKKITLECSQTMGHDKMYWYQQDPGMELHLIHYSYGVNSTEKGDLSSESTVSRIRTEHFPLTLESARPSHTSQYLCASSEVPLGETQYFGPGTRLLVL.